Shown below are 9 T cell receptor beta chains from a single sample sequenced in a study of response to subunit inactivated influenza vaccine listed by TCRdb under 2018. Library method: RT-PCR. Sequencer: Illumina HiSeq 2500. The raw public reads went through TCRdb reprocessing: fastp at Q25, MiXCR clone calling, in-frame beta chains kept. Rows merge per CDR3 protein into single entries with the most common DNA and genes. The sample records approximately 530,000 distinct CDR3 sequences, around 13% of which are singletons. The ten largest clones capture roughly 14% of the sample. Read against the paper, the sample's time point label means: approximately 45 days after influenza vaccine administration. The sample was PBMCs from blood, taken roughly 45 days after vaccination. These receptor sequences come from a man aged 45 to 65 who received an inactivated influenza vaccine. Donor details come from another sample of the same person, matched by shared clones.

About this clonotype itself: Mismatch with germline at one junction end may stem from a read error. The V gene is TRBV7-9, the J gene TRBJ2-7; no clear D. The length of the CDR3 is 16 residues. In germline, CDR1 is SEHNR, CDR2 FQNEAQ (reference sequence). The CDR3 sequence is CASSLLSSSLSHEQYF. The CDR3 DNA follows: TGTGCCAGCAGCTTACTGTCCTCGAGCCTCTCCCACGAGCAGTACTTC.

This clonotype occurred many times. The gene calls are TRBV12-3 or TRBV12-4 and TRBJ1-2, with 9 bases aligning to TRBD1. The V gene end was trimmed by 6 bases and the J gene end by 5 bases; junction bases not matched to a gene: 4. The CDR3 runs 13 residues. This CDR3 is CASRRQGGYGYTF. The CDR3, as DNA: TGTGCCAGCAGACGACAGGGGGGATATGGCTACACCTTC.

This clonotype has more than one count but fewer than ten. Written as DNA, the CDR3 is TGCAGTGCTGGACTGCGAAGGGGAGGGGATACGCAGTATTTT. This gives the protein CSAGLRRGGDTQYF. J is TRBJ2-3 and V is TRBV20-1, with TRBD2 matching over 7 bases. Germline V gene sequence: CDR1 DFQATT, CDR2 SNEGSKA (reference sequence). The CDR3 is made up of 14 amino acids. V dropped 5 bases and J dropped 6; count of bases not matched to a gene: 11.

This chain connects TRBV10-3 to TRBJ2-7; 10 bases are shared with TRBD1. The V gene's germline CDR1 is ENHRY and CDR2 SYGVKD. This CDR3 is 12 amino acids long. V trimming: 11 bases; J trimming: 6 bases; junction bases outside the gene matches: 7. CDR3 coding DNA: TGTGCCGTCACAGGGACAGGGGCCGAGCAGTACTTC. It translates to CAVTGTGAEQYF.

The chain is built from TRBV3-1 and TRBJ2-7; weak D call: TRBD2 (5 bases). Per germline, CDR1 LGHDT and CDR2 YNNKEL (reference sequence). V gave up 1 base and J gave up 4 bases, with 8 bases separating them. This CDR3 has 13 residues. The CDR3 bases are TGTGCCAGCAGCCAAGTCTCGGGGTACGAGCAGTACTTC. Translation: CASSQVSGYEQYF.

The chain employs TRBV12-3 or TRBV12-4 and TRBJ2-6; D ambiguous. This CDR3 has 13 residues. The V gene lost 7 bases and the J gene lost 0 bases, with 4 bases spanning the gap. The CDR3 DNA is TGTGCCAGCAAAGACTCTGGGGCCAACGTCCTGACTTTC. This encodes CASKDSGANVLTF.

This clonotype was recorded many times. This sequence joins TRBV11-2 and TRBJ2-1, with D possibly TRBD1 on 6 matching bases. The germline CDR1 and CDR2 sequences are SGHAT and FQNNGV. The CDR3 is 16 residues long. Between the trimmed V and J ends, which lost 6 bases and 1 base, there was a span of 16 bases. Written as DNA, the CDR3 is TGTGCCAGCAGACTTATCACAGGGAGATCCTACAATGAGCAGTTCTTC. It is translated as CASRLITGRSYNEQFF.

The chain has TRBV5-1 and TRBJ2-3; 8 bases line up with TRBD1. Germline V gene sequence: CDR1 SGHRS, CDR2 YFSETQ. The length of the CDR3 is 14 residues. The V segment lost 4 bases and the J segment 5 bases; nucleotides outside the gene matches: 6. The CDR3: CASSPGQAGDTQYF. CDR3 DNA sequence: TGCGCCAGCAGCCCGGGACAGGCGGGAGATACGCAGTATTTT.

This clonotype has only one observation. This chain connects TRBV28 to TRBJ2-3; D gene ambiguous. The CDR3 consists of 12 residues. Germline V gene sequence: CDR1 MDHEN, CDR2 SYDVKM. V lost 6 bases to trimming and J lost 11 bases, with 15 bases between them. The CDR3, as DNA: TGTGCCAGCAGCACGAATATGCCCCTGCAGTATTTT. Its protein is CASSTNMPLQYF. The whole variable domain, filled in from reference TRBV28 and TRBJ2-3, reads DVKVTQSSRYLVKRTGEKVFLECVQDMDHENMFWYRQDPGLGLRLIYFSYDVKMKEKGDIPEGYSVSREKKERFSLILESASTNQTSMYLCASSTNMPLQYFGPGTRLTVL.